What follows describes a single T cell receptor beta chain. No cognate antigen has been identified for it. Base qualities are not at hand, and no much larger clone is one base apart. The sample is drawn from a study of CD8 T cells in ankylosing spondylitis (dated 2017 in TCRdb). For the wider study: T cell receptor beta repertoires were profiled in healthy donors and ankylosing spondylitis patients so that disease-linked TCR variants could be found. Peripheral blood was sampled, and synovial fluid was also collected from ankylosing spondylitis patients. In total, the full study cohort was made up of roughly 110 healthy donors and 20 to 25 ankylosing spondylitis patients. Study-wide findings and limitations: The disease-linked clones were reported to be significantly enriched in matched synovial fluid samples from ankylosing spondylitis patients. In peripheral blood, the disease-linked clones were found at relatively low frequencies and had a CD8+ phenotype. A TCR beta motif made up of several highly homologous amino acid variants appeared to be characteristic of blood from ankylosing spondylitis patients. Some motif variants had previously been reported in the synovial fluid and blood of reactive arthritis patients, which suggests shared mechanisms of disease initiation.

The sample was run on an Illumina HiSeq 2500. Quantitative 5'-RACE with molecular barcodes was used to prepare TCR beta libraries. Turning to the authors' computational methods: To identify disease-linked TCR variants, a new computational method was used, one built on a probabilistic model of VDJ rearrangement. Starting from the raw public reads, TCRdb applied fastp trimming at Q25, assembled clones with MiXCR and retained in-frame beta chains. Each entry is one CDR3 protein sequence, shown with its most common DNA and genes. The V and J calls and clone size are TCRdb's, not the authors'. This sample has approximately 400,000 distinct CDR3 sequences in its table, and roughly a quarter of those were observed once. Of the sample, under 0.9% falls within the top ten clones. Taken from the germline V gene, the CDR1 and CDR2 loops are SGHRS and YFSETQ. Here V drops 0 bases and J drops 3 bases, and the junction holds 5 bases not matched to any gene. There are 15 amino acids in the CDR3, from cysteine to valine inclusive. The only DNA kept is the CDR3, 45 bases in frame from the first base.

Source material: blood, either unsorted or a sorted T cell fraction (not recorded which). The V and J segments used are TRBV5-1 and TRBJ2-7; TRBD1 agrees with 8 junctional bases. This receptor was identified in a male donor with ankylosing spondylitis. The bases read TGCGCCAGCAGCTTGGGGACAGGGAGCTTCTACGAGCAGTACGTC. This is translated as CASSLGTGSFYEQYV.